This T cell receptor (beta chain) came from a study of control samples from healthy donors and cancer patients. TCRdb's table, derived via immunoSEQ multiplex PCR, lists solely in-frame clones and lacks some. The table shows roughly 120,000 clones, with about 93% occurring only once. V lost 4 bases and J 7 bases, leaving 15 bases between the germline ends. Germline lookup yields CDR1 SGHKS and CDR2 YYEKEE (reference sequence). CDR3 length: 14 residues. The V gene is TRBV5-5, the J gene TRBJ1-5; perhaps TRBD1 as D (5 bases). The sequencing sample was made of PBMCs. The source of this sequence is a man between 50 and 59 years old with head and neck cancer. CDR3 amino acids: CASSPGGGGQPQHF. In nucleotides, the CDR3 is TGTGCCAGCAGCCCCGGCGGGGGAGGACAGCCCCAGCATTTT.